This T cell receptor beta chain was identified in a study of shared clonotypes between healthy human individuals. Across the study: A couple of women and three men aged 18 to 49 made up the donors.

This table comes from immunoSEQ multiplex PCR, and its TCRdb copy is limited to in-frame clones, with some not included. The sample shows 2 million to 3 million clones, 80% to 95% of them seen only once. Trimming took 4 bases from V and 7 from J; bases not matched to a gene: 6. The CDR3 runs 15 residues. The germline gives CDR1 SNHLY, CDR2 FYNNEI. Input material: naive CD4+ T cells from PBMCs. The subset here: CD45RA+ positively selected. This chain connects TRBV2 to TRBJ1-5; 11 bases match TRBD1. This sequence originates from a man aged 18 to 29 in good health. Some clones in this sample may be carry-over from other donors' samples. The CDR3 reads CASSGWTGGGQPQHF. The CDR3 DNA sequence: TGTGCCAGCAGTGGTTGGACAGGGGGCGGGCAGCCCCAGCATTTT.